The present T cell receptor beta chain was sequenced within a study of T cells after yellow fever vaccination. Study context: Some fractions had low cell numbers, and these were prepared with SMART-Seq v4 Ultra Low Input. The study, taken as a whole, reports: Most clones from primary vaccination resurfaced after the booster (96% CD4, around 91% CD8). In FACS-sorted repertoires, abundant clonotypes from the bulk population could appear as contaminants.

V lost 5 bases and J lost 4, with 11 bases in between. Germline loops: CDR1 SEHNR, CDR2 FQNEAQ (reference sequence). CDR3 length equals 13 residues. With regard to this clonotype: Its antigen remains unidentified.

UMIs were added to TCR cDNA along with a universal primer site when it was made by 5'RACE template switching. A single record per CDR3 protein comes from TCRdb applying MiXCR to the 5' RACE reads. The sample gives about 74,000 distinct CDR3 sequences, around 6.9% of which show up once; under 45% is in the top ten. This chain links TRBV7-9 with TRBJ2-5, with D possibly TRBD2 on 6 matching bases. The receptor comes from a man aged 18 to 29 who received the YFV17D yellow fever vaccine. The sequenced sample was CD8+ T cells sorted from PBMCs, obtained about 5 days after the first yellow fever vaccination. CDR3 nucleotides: TGTGCCAGCAGCGGAAGGAGGGGAGAGACCCAGTACTTC. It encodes CASSGRRGETQYF.